This T cell receptor (beta chain) was sequenced during a study of blood T cell repertoires in COVID-19. The overall study: Sites in the United States, Italy and Spain provided acute and convalescent COVID-19 samples. PBMCs, B-cell-depleted T cells, or T cells were the source of the cDNA or gDNA that made up the material.

The germline V gene encodes CDR1 SGHTA and CDR2 FQGTGA. The CDR3 runs to 15 residues. The V and J ends lost 5 bases and 6 bases, in that order; junction bases with no gene match: 11. TCRdb keeps only in-frame clones here, not all; method: immunoSEQ multiplex PCR. The sample has 200,000 to 300,000 clones, around nine tenths seen once. The origin of this receptor is a woman between 40 and 55 years old who had recovered from COVID-19. The sequenced material came from peripheral blood. The chain is built from TRBV7-3 and TRBJ2-7, with TRBD1 matching over 9 bases. CDR3 region: CASSRGPGQGSEQYF. In DNA form, the CDR3 reads TGTGCCAGCAGCCGGGGCCCGGGACAGGGAAGCGAGCAGTACTTC.